This T cell receptor (beta chain) was recorded in a study of cytotoxic CD8 clonotypes in ibrutinib-treated CLL. About 2.2 micrograms of genomic DNA (from cryopreserved PBMCs) were used for TCR beta libraries. On this clone: Its antigen is unknown.

Study-wide findings and caveats: Age-matched healthy donor levels were exceeded by baseline clonality, which tracked circulating CD8+ T-cell counts. Elevated clonality accompanied ibrutinib response, with a return toward baseline values at progression.

Assay used: immunoSEQ multiplex PCR; TCRdb lists only in-frame clones, some missing. Found here are 150,000 or so clones, around three quarters of them singletons; the top ten hold about 13%. Per the germline V gene, CDR1 is GTSNPN and CDR2 is SVGIG (reference sequence). The CDR3 spans 11 residues. V was trimmed by 8 bases and J by 3 bases, leaving 11 bases between them. The chain combines TRBV30 with TRBJ2-7; TRBD1 might be the D (5 bases). The specimen was PBMCs, collected after 12 months of ibrutinib treatment. The source is a human donor with chronic lymphocytic leukemia. The CDR3, as DNA: TGTGCCGGACAAAACAGCTACGAGCAGTACTTC. This sequence encodes CAGQNSYEQYF.